The 32 T cell receptor beta chains below come from one sample, sequenced in a study of blood T cell repertoires in COVID-19. Here immunoSEQ multiplex PCR was the method, and the copy in TCRdb shows in-frame clones only, minus some. The sample lists hundreds of thousands of clones, 70% to 90% occurring once. Sequenced material: peripheral blood. These receptors were collected from a man aged 18 to 30 with active or convalescent COVID-19.

The V call is TRBV7-3, the J call TRBJ2-2; D gene uncertain. The germline CDR1 and CDR2 sequences are SGHTA and FQGTGA. The CDR3 sequence is 15 residues long. V lost 5 bases, J lost 2 bases, and 12 bases lay in between. DNA for the CDR3: TGTGCCAGCAGCGACACTCCCGCAAACACCGGGGAGCTGTTTTTT. Its protein product is CASSDTPANTGELFF. Full variable domain (missing parts from reference TRBV7-3 and TRBJ2-2): GAGVSQTPSNKVTEKGKYVELRCDPISGHTALYWYRQSLGQGPEFLIYFQGTGAADDSGLPNDRFFAVRPEGSVSTLKIQRTERGDSAVYLCASSDTPANTGELFFGEGSRLTVL.

The chain carries TRBV19 and TRBJ2-7, with a possible D match to TRBD2 (6 bases). Germline V lookup: CDR1 LNHDA, CDR2 SQIVND (reference sequence). CDR3 length: 13 amino acids. V lost 6 bases and J 4 bases, leaving 13 bases between the germline ends. The CDR3 loop reads CASSGSLKYEQYF. The CDR3 nucleotides are TGTGCCAGTAGCGGGAGTTTAAAGTACGAGCAGTACTTC.

This chain links TRBV7-9 with TRBJ1-2; tentative D call: TRBD1 (5 bases). This CDR3 has 13 residues. Germline V CDR1 and CDR2: SEHNR, FQNEAQ (reference sequence). V lost 6 bases and J lost 2, with 10 bases in between. CDR3 amino acids: CASSLGQNYGYTF. The CDR3 DNA is TGTGCCAGCAGTTTGGGGCAGAACTATGGCTACACCTTC.

The gene calls are TRBV14 and TRBJ1-1, with D unresolved. The CDR3 loop spans 11 amino acids. Between the trimmed V and J ends, which lost 2 bases and 9 bases, there was a span of 7 bases. The V gene's germline CDR1 is SGHDN and CDR2 FVKESK. The CDR3 sequence: CASSQTYQAFF. CDR3 nucleotides: TGTGCCAGCAGCCAAACCTACCAAGCTTTCTTT.

V gene TRBV19 combines with J gene TRBJ1-1, with 7 positions matching TRBD1. The CDR3 has 14 amino acids. V was pared by 4 bases and J by 0 bases, with 2 bases of the junction left unmatched. Looked up from germline, CDR1 is LNHDA and CDR2 is SQIVND (reference sequence). The CDR3 loop is CASSRGQMNTEAFF. CDR3 in DNA: TGTGCCAGTAGTAGGGGACAGATGAACACTGAAGCTTTCTTT.

The V and J genes are TRBV9 and TRBJ2-1; D is possibly TRBD2 (5 bases). CDR3 length: 13 residues. Germline CDR1 SGDLS, CDR2 YYNGEE. Trimming pared 4 bases from V and 6 bases from J, leaving 11 bases between. The CDR3 protein is CASSPWESNEQFF. In nucleotides, the CDR3 is TGTGCCAGCAGCCCTTGGGAGTCCAATGAGCAGTTCTTC.

The CDR3 region has the DNA TGTGCCAGCAGCCCTTCCCAGGGAAGGGCTTTCTTT. Residues: CASSPSQGRAFF. The J gene is TRBJ1-1, the V gene TRBV12-3 or TRBV12-4, with D maybe TRBD1 (5 bases). With 6 bases removed from V and 11 bases from J, the gap between germline ends came to 16 bases. The CDR3 has 12 residues.

Only one count was recorded for this clone. V gene TRBV25-1 combines with J gene TRBJ2-7; 8 bases fit TRBD2. Germline V CDR1 and CDR2: MGHDK, SYGVNS. Germline trimming cut 5 bases from V and 3 bases from J; bases unmatched to any gene: 12. CDR3 length: 16 amino acids. The CDR3 coding sequence is TGTGCCAGCAGTACCTTCTTGATAGCGGGAAGCTACGAGCAGTACTTC. Translation gives CASSTFLIAGSYEQYF.

The chain carries TRBV7-2 and TRBJ1-2; D might be TRBD1 (6 bases). The V and J ends lost 2 bases and 5 bases respectively, with 15 bases between them. CDR1 SGHTA and CDR2 FQGNSA come from the germline V gene. CDR3 length: 15 residues. The DNA of the CDR3 is TGTGCCAGCAGCTTACAGGGTAGGGGGAAGTATGGCTACACCTTC. Its protein product is CASSLQGRGKYGYTF. Using reference TRBV7-2 and TRBJ1-2 for the parts outside the CDR3, the full variable domain is GAGVSQSPSNKVTEKGKDVELRCDPISGHTALYWYRQSLGQGLEFLIYFQGNSAPDKSGLPSDRFSAERTGGSVSTLTIQRTQQEDSAVYLCASSLQGRGKYGYTFGSGTRLTVV.

The chain links TRBV18 to TRBJ2-1; 8 nucleotides match TRBD2. Germline CDR1 KGHSH, CDR2 LQKENI. V trimming: 0 bases; J trimming: 4 bases; junction bases outside the gene matches: 5. CDR3 size: 16 residues. The DNA of the CDR3 is TGTGCCAGCTCACCACCGACTAGCGTCCGATACAATGAGCAGTTCTTC. Amino acid sequence: CASSPPTSVRYNEQFF.

The V and J genes are TRBV10-3 and TRBJ2-7; D perhaps matches TRBD2 (5 bases). The CDR3 runs 13 residues. CDR1 and CDR2 (germline): ENHRY, SYGVKD. Trimming removed 4 bases from V and 5 bases from J, with 12 bases in between. CDR3 DNA sequence: TGTGCCATCAGTGCTCTACCCGGGGACGAGCAGTACTTC. Translating it yields CAISALPGDEQYF.

This rearrangement joins TRBV4-1 to TRBJ1-6; D unresolved. V was shortened by 0 bases and J by 10 bases, with 13 bases between the two germline ends. CDR1 MGHRA and CDR2 YSYEKL come from the germline V gene. The CDR3 runs to 15 residues. The CDR3 region has the DNA TGCGCCAGCAGCCAAGATTGGACGGGAGAGTCACCCCTCCACTTT. Its protein product is CASSQDWTGESPLHF.

CDR3 amino acids: CASSLGPTSGPSYEQYF. CDR3 nucleotides: TGCGCCAGCAGCTTGGGACCGACTAGCGGGCCTTCCTACGAGCAGTACTTC. The rearrangement joins TRBV5-1 to TRBJ2-7; 10 bases match TRBD2. Germline V gene lookup returns CDR1 SGHRS and CDR2 YFSETQ. The CDR3 runs 17 residues. With 0 bases clipped from V and 1 base from J, the junction kept 7 bases outside the gene matches.

V is TRBV10-2 and J is TRBJ1-6; the match to TRBD1 covers 8 bases. Germline lookup yields CDR1 WSHSY and CDR2 SAAADI. The CDR3 sequence is 15 residues long. Unmatched junction bases numbered 6, after V lost 7 bases and J lost 4 bases. The CDR3 DNA sequence: TGCGCCAGCACTAACGGACAGGGATATAATTCACCCCTCCACTTT. Protein: CASTNGQGYNSPLHF.

The rearrangement uses TRBV2 and TRBJ1-1, with 7 bases aligning to TRBD1. CDR1 and CDR2 from the germline V gene are SNHLY and FYNNEI. V shed 6 bases, J shed 1 base, and the junction held 8 bases outside the gene matches. The CDR3 loop spans 15 amino acids. The CDR3 spells CASRSQGVANTEAFF. The DNA for the CDR3 is TGTGCCAGCAGGTCCCAGGGGGTGGCGAACACTGAAGCTTTCTTT.

This rearrangement joins TRBV9 to TRBJ2-1, with 8 bases fitting TRBD1. CDR3 length: 15 amino acids. Germline V gene data show CDR1 as SGDLS and CDR2 as YYNGEE. The V and J ends lost 4 bases and 0 bases, in that order; junction bases with no gene match: 3. CDR3 in DNA: TGTGCCAGCAGCCCAGGGGGCGGCTCCTACAATGAGCAGTTCTTC. As protein: CASSPGGGSYNEQFF. The variable domain in full, completed from reference TRBV9 and TRBJ2-1, reads DSGVTQTPKHLITATGQRVTLRCSPRSGDLSVYWYQQSLDQGLQFLIQYYNGEERAKGNILERFSAQQFPDLHSELNLSSLELGDSALYFCASSPGGGSYNEQFFGPGTRLTVL.

The chain uses TRBV19 and TRBJ1-1; no firm D call. The CDR3 covers 14 residues. Germline V lookup: CDR1 LNHDA, CDR2 SQIVND (reference sequence). V lost 3 bases and J 0 bases, leaving 8 bases between the germline ends. CDR3 nucleotides: TGTGCCAGTAGTATCCGACATCTGAACACTGAAGCTTTCTTT. It yields the protein CASSIRHLNTEAFF.

In its sample, this clone was seen once. V and J are TRBV6-1 and TRBJ1-1; 8 positions agree with TRBD1. CDR3 length: 14 residues. The V segment lost 3 bases and the J segment 5 bases; nucleotides outside the gene matches: 5. Germline V gene data show CDR1 as MNHNS and CDR2 as SASEGT. As DNA, the CDR3 is TGTGCCAGCAGTGACAGGGGGCAGGGAACTGAAGCTTTCTTT. Protein product: CASSDRGQGTEAFF.

The V and J genes are TRBV9 and TRBJ1-2; TRBD1 aligns across 7 bases. In germline, CDR1 is SGDLS, CDR2 YYNGEE. After removal of 0 bases from V and 8 bases from J, the junction contained 13 bases not matched to a gene. This CDR3 is 16 amino acids long. CDR3 amino acids: CASSVDPRAGGWGYTF. DNA of the CDR3: TGTGCCAGCAGCGTAGACCCCAGGGCAGGGGGATGGGGCTACACCTTC.

V gene TRBV5-1 combines with J gene TRBJ1-2; 7 positions agree with TRBD1. Germline CDR1 and CDR2: SGHRS and YFSETQ. The ends lost 4 bases at V and 8 bases at J; junction bases unmatched: 5. CDR3 length: 12 residues. This CDR3 reads CASSPTGDGYTF. CDR3 coding DNA: TGCGCCAGCAGCCCCACAGGGGACGGCTACACCTTC.

The chain is built from TRBV27 and TRBJ1-2; D is uncertain. The CDR3 runs 14 residues. Germline CDR1 is MNHEY and CDR2 is SMNVEV (reference sequence). V shed 6 bases and J shed 10 bases, with 21 bases lying between them. CDR3 sequence reads: CASSPSRGLGVYTF. The CDR3 DNA is TGTGCCAGCAGCCCCAGTCGAGGGCTTGGGGTCTACACCTTC.

The chain is built from TRBV27 and TRBJ1-1; 9 nucleotides match TRBD1. V was clipped by 5 bases and J by 4 bases; unmatched bases: 8. The CDR3 consists of 15 residues. In germline, CDR1 is MNHEY, CDR2 SMNVEV (reference sequence). DNA of the CDR3: TGTGCCAGCAGTATATTGGGACAGGGTGGCACTGAAGCTTTCTTT. Translated, it gives CASSILGQGGTEAFF.

V is TRBV29-1 and J is TRBJ1-1, with 9 bases that match TRBD1. V lost 6 bases, J lost 3 bases, and 5 bases stayed unmatched. The CDR3 runs to 13 residues. Germline-derived CDR1 and CDR2 are SQVTM and ANQGSEA. CDR3 sequence reads: CSVRGQGDTEAFF. The CDR3 DNA sequence: TGCAGCGTCCGGGGACAGGGAGACACTGAAGCTTTCTTT.

The rearrangement links TRBV2 to TRBJ1-2, with 11 bases fitting TRBD1. CDR3 length: 17 residues. Trimming cost V 7 bases and J 4 bases; bases outside gene matches: 14. The V gene's germline CDR1 is SNHLY and CDR2 FYNNEI. This chain's CDR3 is CASTQTPGQGASYGYTF. For the CDR3, the DNA is TGTGCCAGCACCCAAACTCCCGGACAGGGGGCAAGCTATGGCTACACCTTC.

The chain links TRBV18 to TRBJ1-2, with 7 bases matching TRBD1. Germline V lookup: CDR1 KGHSH, CDR2 LQKENI. With 0 bases clipped from V and 1 base from J, the junction kept 5 bases outside the gene matches. The CDR3 consists of 16 residues. The CDR3 nucleotides are TGTGCCAGCTCACCACCCGGGACAGCCCATAACTATGGCTACACCTTC. Translated, it gives CASSPPGTAHNYGYTF.

V usage is TRBV19 and J usage is TRBJ1-1; TRBD1 matches 9 bases. J was trimmed by 0 bases and V by 3 bases; bases with no gene match: 8. Germline V gene lookup returns CDR1 LNHDA and CDR2 SQIVND (reference sequence). The CDR3 spans 17 residues. This chain's CDR3 is CASSMGGTGYVNTEAFF. Here the CDR3 DNA reads TGTGCCAGTAGTATGGGCGGGACAGGGTATGTGAACACTGAAGCTTTCTTT. Using reference TRBV19 and TRBJ1-1 for the parts outside the CDR3, the full variable domain is DGGITQSPKYLFRKEGQNVTLSCEQNLNHDAMYWYRQDPGQGLRLIYYSQIVNDFQKGDIAEGYSVSREKKESFPLTVTSAQKNPTAFYLCASSMGGTGYVNTEAFFGQGTRLTVV.

CDR3 coding DNA: TGTGCTAGTGGTGGACTAGCGGGAGTCGGTGAGACCCAGTACTTC. Residues: CASGGLAGVGETQYF. This chain links TRBV12-5 with TRBJ2-5; 13 nucleotides line up with TRBD2. V lost 5 bases and J lost 5; bases outside the gene matches: 5. CDR3 length: 15 residues. Germline lookup yields CDR1 LGHNT and CDR2 FRNRAP.

A remark on this clone: Other DNA sequences within the sample encode an identical CDR3. V and J are TRBV9 and TRBJ2-7; D gene uncertain. Trimming stripped 0 bases from V and 3 bases from J, with 10 bases between. This CDR3 spans 14 amino acids. Germline CDR1 and CDR2: SGDLS and YYNGEE. This chain's CDR3 is CASSVGGGFYEQYF. The CDR3, as DNA: TGTGCCAGCAGCGTAGGTGGCGGATTCTACGAGCAGTACTTC.

This clone came up a few times. The chain employs TRBV6-1 and TRBJ1-1; 7 nucleotides match TRBD1. Germline V lookup: CDR1 MNHNS, CDR2 SASEGT. J was trimmed by 6 bases and V by 5 bases; bases with no gene match: 6. This CDR3 comprises 13 residues. CDR3 nucleotides: TGTGCCAGCAGTTTAGACAGGGTGGCTGAAGCTTTCTTT. This encodes CASSLDRVAEAFF.

This rearrangement joins TRBV5-1 to TRBJ1-1; 7 bases fit TRBD1. V was clipped by 3 bases and J by 2 bases; unmatched bases: 7. CDR3 size: 15 residues. Per the germline V gene, CDR1 is SGHRS and CDR2 is YFSETQ. The DNA of the CDR3 is TGCGCCAGCAGCTCGGCGACAGGGATCAACACTGAAGCTTTCTTT. Translation: CASSSATGINTEAFF.

The chain recombines TRBV6-5 with TRBJ1-2; 8 bases map to TRBD1. Germline V gene lookup returns CDR1 MNHEY and CDR2 SVGAGI. V lost 6 bases, J lost 6 bases, and 12 bases stayed unmatched. The CDR3 extends over 15 amino acids. CDR3 amino acids: CASSPTQDREHGYTF. In DNA, the CDR3 is TGTGCCAGCAGCCCCACTCAGGACAGGGAACATGGCTACACCTTC.

The V and J genes are TRBV27 and TRBJ2-2, with D possibly being TRBD1 (6 bases). V was clipped by 3 bases and J by 0 bases, with 32 bases between them. Germline lookup yields CDR1 MNHEY and CDR2 SMNVEV (reference sequence). This CDR3 spans 23 amino acids. This chain's CDR3 is CASSFFTLISGDTEATNTGELFF. Written as DNA, the CDR3 is TGTGCCAGCAGTTTTTTTACCCTAATTTCCGGGGACACCGAAGCCACGAACACCGGGGAGCTGTTTTTT.